One sample yielded the 29 T cell receptor beta chains listed below, sequenced in a study of CD8 T cells in ankylosing spondylitis. In TCRdb, the 5' RACE reads were re-called with MiXCR into one record per CDR3 protein. This table has 180,000 or so distinct CDR3 sequences, 11% appearing once. Sequenced input: blood, either unsorted or a sorted T cell fraction (not recorded which). The receptor set was obtained from a male donor with ankylosing spondylitis or in good health (not recorded which).

Worth noting for this clonotype: A much larger clone lies one base from this, so it may be a read error. V is TRBV10-2 and J is TRBJ2-1, with 7 nucleotides matching TRBD1. The CDR3 covers 15 residues. Per germline, CDR1 WSHSY and CDR2 SAAADI. The DNA of the CDR3 is TGCGTCAGCAGTGATCGCAGGCGGACAGGCAATGAGCAGTTCTTC. Encoded protein: CVSSDRRRTGNEQFF.

This clonotype has more than one count but fewer than ten. The chain combines TRBV6-2 or TRBV6-3 with TRBJ1-2; D is undetermined. The CDR3 spans 13 residues. Trimming took off 0 bases at V and 8 bases at J, with 10 bases between the two ends. Germline V CDR1 and CDR2: MNHEY, SVGEGT. In DNA form, the CDR3 reads TGTGCCAGCAGTTACTCCAGACTGGGAGGCTACACCTTC. It codes for CASSYSRLGGYTF.

This clonotype was detected many times. The chain joins TRBV6-5 to TRBJ2-7; 8 bases agree with TRBD2. The germline CDR1 and CDR2 sequences are MNHEY and SVGAGI. CDR3 length: 16 amino acids. The J segment lost 4 bases and the V segment lost 2 bases, leaving 10 bases of the junction unmatched. Here the CDR3 reads CASSYRHSGEGYEQYF. The CDR3 DNA reads as TGTGCCAGCAGTTACAGGCATAGCGGGGAAGGATACGAGCAGTACTTC.

This clonotype has ten or more counts. This rearrangement joins TRBV5-4 to TRBJ1-1; unclear D gene. V lost 4 bases and J 0 bases, leaving 10 bases between the germline ends. The CDR3 has 14 amino acids. In germline, CDR1 is SGHNT, CDR2 YYREEE (reference sequence). CDR3: CASSVSSMNTEAFF. CDR3 coding DNA: TGTGCCAGCAGCGTCAGCTCCATGAACACTGAAGCTTTCTTT.

This clonotype was seen a handful of times. The chain recombines TRBV7-2 with TRBJ1-1, with no clear D. The V gene's germline CDR1 is SGHTA and CDR2 FQGNSA. The CDR3 is made up of 16 amino acids. The ends were cut back, 2 bases at V and 5 bases at J, with 18 bases in the middle. CDR3 DNA: TGTGCCAGCAGCTTAAATAGCGGGCAAACCGGAACTGAAGCTTTCTTT. It codes for CASSLNSGQTGTEAFF. Drawing the rest from reference TRBV7-2 and TRBJ1-1, the complete variable domain is GAGVSQSPSNKVTEKGKDVELRCDPISGHTALYWYRQSLGQGLEFLIYFQGNSAPDKSGLPSDRFSAERTGGSVSTLTIQRTQQEDSAVYLCASSLNSGQTGTEAFFGQGTRLTVV.

This clonotype was seen ten or more times. The CDR3 bases are TGCAGTGCCCTCTCGGTGAATGCGGGCAAAAACATTCAGTACTTC. Protein: CSALSVNAGKNIQYF. The chain uses TRBV20-1 and TRBJ2-4; D is possibly TRBD2 (5 bases). Germline lookup yields CDR1 DFQATT and CDR2 SNEGSKA (reference sequence). Trimming pared 6 bases from V and 3 bases from J, leaving 18 bases between. This CDR3 is built from 15 residues.

The sample holds one count of this clonotype. A much larger clone differs from this one at a single base, so this may be a read error. The V and J genes are TRBV20-1 and TRBJ2-1; 9 bases match TRBD2. The trim removed 5 bases at V and 7 bases at J, leaving 15 bases unmatched. Looked up from germline, CDR1 is DFQATT and CDR2 is SNEGSKA (reference sequence). The CDR3 length is 16 residues. CDR3 protein: CSAGSNAGGPRNEQFF. The CDR3 DNA reads as TGCAGTGCTGGATCCAATGCGGGAGGGCCTAGGAATGAGCAGTTCTTC.

This clonotype showed up many times. The chain joins TRBV10-3 to TRBJ2-3; 10 bases are shared with TRBD1. The germline V gene encodes CDR1 ENHRY and CDR2 SYGVKD. J gave up 5 bases and V 5 bases, and 4 bases lay outside the gene matches. The CDR3 totals 14 residues. CDR3 amino acids: CAISPGTGEDTQYF. Written as DNA, the CDR3 is TGTGCCATCAGTCCCGGGACAGGGGAAGATACGCAGTATTTT.

This clonotype has at least ten counts. The genes are TRBV9 and TRBJ2-1; 12 bases are a match to TRBD2. The V and J ends lost 2 bases and 0 bases, in that order; junction bases with no gene match: 6. The CDR3 extends over 18 amino acids. The germline V gene encodes CDR1 SGDLS and CDR2 YYNGEE. The CDR3, as DNA: TGTGCCAGCAGCGTCCTAGCGGGGGGGACCTACTCCTACAATGAGCAGTTCTTC. Residues: CASSVLAGGTYSYNEQFF.

In its sample, this clonotype was seen a few times. The chain is built from TRBV5-1 and TRBJ1-1, with D possibly matching TRBD1 (5 bases). The V and J ends lost 4 bases and 8 bases respectively, with 15 bases between them. Germline-derived CDR1 and CDR2 are SGHRS and YFSETQ. This CDR3 has 13 residues. CDR3 sequence (DNA): TGCGCCAGCAGCACCGGGACCTTAAGAGAAGCTTTCTTT. Amino acid sequence: CASSTGTLREAFF.

This clonotype was detected many times. The genes are TRBV29-1 and TRBJ2-1, with D maybe TRBD2 (5 bases). This CDR3 spans 14 amino acids. V lost 3 bases to trimming and J lost 0 bases, with 9 bases between them. CDR1 and CDR2 (germline): SQVTM, ANQGSEA. The CDR3 coding sequence is TGCAGCGTTGAGGGGAGCGGCTCCTACAATGAGCAGTTCTTC. Its translation is CSVEGSGSYNEQFF.

This clonotype was seen at least ten times. The chain combines TRBV21-1 with TRBJ2-3; no DNA check was done on the table's D call, TRBD1. TRBV21-1 is annotated as a pseudogene. This CDR3 has 18 amino acids. In nucleotides, the CDR3 is TGTGCCAGCAGGAAAACCAGGACAGGGGACATTAGCACAGATACGCAGTATTTT. This encodes CASRKTRTGDISTDTQYF.

This clonotype has only a few counts. V is TRBV6-2 or TRBV6-3 and J is TRBJ2-1; possibly TRBD2 for D (7 bases). Trimming shortened V by 3 bases and J by 0 bases, and 15 bases separated the two germline ends. CDR1 MNHEY and CDR2 SVGEGT come from the germline V gene. CDR3 size: 17 residues. In DNA form, the CDR3 reads TGTGCCAGCAGTTATGGGGGGGCGGGGAGCTCCTACAATGAGCAGTTCTTC. It codes for CASSYGGAGSSYNEQFF.

This clonotype was seen ten or more times. This chain links TRBV7-2 with TRBJ1-6, with D unresolved. V lost 7 bases, J lost 5 bases, and 12 bases lay in between. CDR1 SGHTA and CDR2 FQGNSA come from the germline V gene. The CDR3 runs to 14 residues. The CDR3 reads CASTSGDHNSPLHF. The CDR3, as DNA: TGTGCCAGCACCTCGGGAGACCATAATTCACCCCTCCACTTT.

The chain is built from TRBV12-3 or TRBV12-4 and TRBJ2-5; D perhaps matches TRBD2 (6 bases). V dropped 5 bases and J dropped 1 base, with 14 bases sitting between them. CDR3 length: 15 amino acids. CDR3 sequence reads: CASSPLGAGQETQYF. The DNA of the CDR3 is TGTGCCAGCAGTCCCCTGGGAGCGGGCCAAGAGACCCAGTACTTC.

This clonotype was picked up a small number of times. The rearrangement uses TRBV20-1 and TRBJ2-5; 8 nucleotides agree with TRBD2. The CDR3 runs to 15 residues. Germline lookup yields CDR1 DFQATT and CDR2 SNEGSKA (reference sequence). J was trimmed by 3 bases and V by 3 bases; bases with no gene match: 9. This CDR3 reads CSARAPGLEKETQYF. The CDR3 DNA sequence: TGCAGTGCTAGGGCCCCGGGACTAGAAAAAGAGACCCAGTACTTC.

At least ten counts were recorded for this clonotype. J is TRBJ1-1 and V is TRBV5-4; no clear D gene. Trimming pared 4 bases from V and 1 base from J, leaving 8 bases between. Germline assignment: CDR1 SGHNT and CDR2 YYREEE (reference sequence). The CDR3 covers 13 residues. CDR3 sequence: CASSDSWNTEAFF. CDR3 in DNA: TGTGCCAGCAGCGACTCGTGGAACACTGAAGCTTTCTTT. The whole variable domain, remainder taken from reference TRBV5-4 and TRBJ1-1, is ETGVTQSPTHLIKTRGQQVTLRCSSQSGHNTVSWYQQALGQGPQFIFQYYREEENGRGNFPPRFSGLQFPNYSSELNVNALELDDSALYLCASSDSWNTEAFFGQGTRLTVV.

The table lists this clonotype with many counts. The V call is TRBV20-1, the J call TRBJ2-1; TRBD2 agrees at 13 bases. Looked up from germline, CDR1 is DFQATT and CDR2 is SNEGSKA (reference sequence). CDR3 length: 19 amino acids. The V and J ends lost 0 bases and 6 bases, in that order; junction bases with no gene match: 14. Here the CDR3 DNA reads TGCAGTGCTAGAGACTTCGGGACTAGCGGGATGGGCTTGGCCAATGAGCAGTTCTTC. This encodes CSARDFGTSGMGLANEQFF.

This clonotype was counted ten times or more. The chain is built from TRBV28 and TRBJ2-1; no clear D. The CDR3 consists of 10 residues. Trimming pared 3 bases from V and 9 bases from J, leaving 3 bases between. The germline V gene encodes CDR1 MDHEN and CDR2 SYDVKM. In DNA, the CDR3 is TGTGCCAGCAGTTTTACTGAGCAGTTCTTC. Protein: CASSFTEQFF.

This clonotype was seen a few times. The V gene is TRBV5-1, the J gene TRBJ2-7; a possible D gene is TRBD1 (6 bases). V lost 4 bases and J lost 12, with 20 bases in between. Germline CDR1 SGHRS, CDR2 YFSETQ. The length of the CDR3 is 13 residues. The CDR3 protein is CASSPTGSTFWYF. In DNA form, the CDR3 reads TGCGCCAGCAGCCCAACAGGGAGTACGTTTTGGTACTTC.

This clonotype appeared a few times. V gene TRBV29-1 combines with J gene TRBJ2-7; possible D gene TRBD1, 6 bases. Germline CDR1 reads SQVTM; CDR2 reads ANQGSEA. The CDR3 covers 15 residues. V shed 6 bases and J shed 3 bases, with 21 bases lying between them. In nucleotides, the CDR3 is TGCAGCGTAAGGTTTACAGGGATTTTAAGCTACGAGCAGTACTTC. Translated, it gives CSVRFTGILSYEQYF.

This clonotype was picked up a small number of times. This rearrangement joins TRBV28 to TRBJ1-1, with TRBD1 matching over 8 bases. The CDR3 is 16 amino acids. Germline lookup yields CDR1 MDHEN and CDR2 SYDVKM. J lost 0 bases, V lost 4 bases, and 7 bases had no gene match. The CDR3, as DNA: TGTGCCAGCAGTTCGACAGGGGACGGGATGAACACTGAAGCTTTCTTT. It specifies CASSSTGDGMNTEAFF.

This clonotype was counted many times. This sequence joins TRBV9 and TRBJ2-7; D is perhaps TRBD2 (6 bases). This CDR3 contains 14 residues. Germline V gene lookup returns CDR1 SGDLS and CDR2 YYNGEE. The ends were cut back, 5 bases at V and 0 bases at J, with 12 bases in the middle. The CDR3 bases are TGTGCCAGCAGTGAACTCGGGAGCTCCTACGAGCAGTACTTC. It translates to CASSELGSSYEQYF. Based on the CDR3 plus reference TRBV9 and TRBJ2-7, the full variable domain is DSGVTQTPKHLITATGQRVTLRCSPRSGDLSVYWYQQSLDQGLQFLIQYYNGEERAKGNILERFSAQQFPDLHSELNLSSLELGDSALYFCASSELGSSYEQYFGPGTRLTVT.

In the case of this clonotype: This may arise from a read error, as a much more abundant clone is one base away. J is TRBJ1-4 and V is TRBV12-3 or TRBV12-4; unclear D gene. The CDR3 consists of 14 residues. Trimming removed 6 bases at V and 3 bases at J, with 11 bases between. The CDR3 DNA reads as TGTGCCAGCAGACCAGGACGGCCTAATGAAAAACTGTTTTTT. It is translated as CASRPGRPNEKLFF.

This clonotype was seen many times. The chain is built from TRBV12-3 or TRBV12-4 and TRBJ2-1, with D perhaps TRBD2 (6 bases). CDR3 length: 14 residues. V lost 6 bases, J lost 6 bases, and 15 bases lay in between. The CDR3 DNA sequence: TGTGCCAGCAGACCTAATGGGGGAGGCAATGAGCAGTTCTTC. Amino acids: CASRPNGGGNEQFF.

The rearrangement uses TRBV28 and TRBJ2-7; 13 nucleotides match TRBD2. This CDR3 contains 17 residues. CDR1 MDHEN and CDR2 SYDVKM come from the germline V gene. The ends lost 6 bases at V and 2 bases at J; junction bases unmatched: 10. This chain's CDR3 is CASSFRTSGSRAYEQYF. The DNA of the CDR3 is TGTGCCAGCAGCTTCCGGACTAGCGGGAGTCGAGCCTACGAGCAGTACTTC.

The chain employs TRBV20-1 and TRBJ2-5; 8 bases align to TRBD1. Germline CDR1 DFQATT, CDR2 SNEGSKA (reference sequence). The junction had 7 bases not matched to a gene; V was cut back by 5 bases and J by 5 bases. The CDR3 has 13 amino acids. CDR3 sequence: CSAEQGDGETQYF. CDR3 DNA sequence: TGCAGTGCTGAACAGGGGGACGGGGAGACCCAGTACTTC.

This clonotype was seen a handful of times. The DNA of the CDR3 is TGTGCCAGCTCACCTACACTACAGGTCCAAGAGACCCAGTACTTC. It translates to CASSPTLQVQETQYF. This rearrangement joins TRBV18 to TRBJ2-5, with a tentative D call TRBD1 (5 bases). CDR3 length: 15 amino acids. The ends were cut back, 3 bases at V and 1 base at J, with 12 bases in the middle. In germline, CDR1 is KGHSH, CDR2 LQKENI.

This clonotype was counted at least ten times. J is TRBJ2-1 and V is TRBV27; TRBD2 matches 9 bases. The CDR3 covers 15 residues. J was trimmed by 4 bases and V by 7 bases; bases with no gene match: 8. CDR1 is MNHEY and CDR2 is SMNVEV in the germline V gene (reference sequence). CDR3 sequence reads: CASTLGTSPYNEQFF. CDR3 nucleotides: TGTGCCAGCACCCTGGGGACTAGCCCGTACAATGAGCAGTTCTTC.